The sample holds a few counts of the clone carrying this T cell receptor beta chain. CDR1 and CDR2 from the germline V gene are DFQATT and SNEGSKA (reference sequence). This CDR3 has 14 residues. The V gene lost 0 bases and the J gene lost 7 bases, with 12 bases spanning the gap. TCRdb reprocessed the RT-PCR reads with MiXCR, giving one entry per CDR3 protein. This table has almost 700,000 distinct CDR3 sequences, around 14% appearing once. The chain employs TRBV20-1 and TRBJ1-4; tentative D call: TRBD1 (5 bases). The sequence was collected from a female donor in good health, serving as a healthy control. The specimen sequenced was memory CD4+ T cells from blood. The CDR3 region is CSARDERRGEKLFF. Written as DNA, the CDR3 is TGCAGTGCTAGAGATGAGAGGAGGGGTGAAAAACTGTTTTTT.